These T cell receptor beta chains were read from a single sample in a study of T cell repertoires in cytomegalovirus infection. Each CDR3 protein gets one entry after TCRdb re-called the reads with MiXCR. This sample yields 560,000 or so distinct CDR3 sequences, of which 15% to 20% are seen a single time; 20% to 30% belongs to the top ten. Material: CD8+ T cells from PBMCs. The receptor source for this set is a human donor in good health (CMV status not recorded). Some clones in this sample may be carry-over from other donors' samples. CDR3s leave out the opening cysteine and the closing phenylalanine or tryptophan. Clone size is given for some rows only: seen once, a few or many times, or a class if the clone is expanded.

size | V | CDR3
many | TRBV4-2 | ASSQEGWTGGSEQY
NA | TRBV2 | ASKPPGEGPNSPLH
NA | TRBV12-5 | ASGLSQTVNTEAF
many | TRBV7-8 | ASSLVRTGAVNEQF
NA | TRBV9 | ASSARPGTQNTDTQY
many | TRBV15 | ATSRDRVAVLGEAF
few | TRBV6-1 | ASSRTGPLNEKLF
NA | TRBV19 | ASAFGDRSDEQY
NA | TRBV29-1 | SGTGNNEQF
NA | TRBV12-3/TRBV12-4 | ASSFPGSETQY
few | TRBV10-3 | AISDSSGGLDTQY
many | TRBV2 | ASSDYYEQY
many | TRBV15 | ATSQTRADTQY
few | TRBV19 | ASSIEWGGDTGELF
many | TRBV27 | ASSPRTSGTDTQY
NA | TRBV4-1 | ASSRERGRRSYT
many | TRBV11-2 | ASSGRRTSGANNEQF
NA | TRBV12-3/TRBV12-4 | ASSSSRNTGELF
NA | TRBV25-1 | NPVGDLYEQY
few | TRBV6-5 | ASSASTGEINQPQH
few | TRBV29-1 | SVQAGGSFEQY
few | TRBV14 | ASSQVTARDGYT
NA | TRBV20-1 | SARDGIDGNADTQY
NA | TRBV7-6 | ASSRARGGEQY
NA | TRBV15 | ATSRDPGSSTEAF
few | TRBV29-1 | SVTAGGNYGYT
many | TRBV4-2 | ASSQDPAEFSSTDTQY
many | TRBV12-5 | ASGPGTTQETQY
few | TRBV7-9 | ASSSARSYNEQF
few | TRBV4-2 | ASSQDHAERGDTQY
NA | TRBV7-4 | ASSSPNYRGDSCYT
NA | TRBV4-1 | ASSQPPSYEQY
many | TRBV7-8 | ASSLRARDTEAF
NA | TRBV12-3/TRBV12-4 | ASRFGLAGESYETY
many | TRBV4-1 | ASSQDGGGPWVETQY
many | TRBV5-1 | ASSLGSSAADEQY
NA | TRBV5-6 | ASSLAGQGVTTDTQY
many | TRBV7-6 | ASSLAKNTEAF
many | TRBV19 | ASREGTAPYSNQPQH
many | TRBV14 | ASSSRLDEQY
many | TRBV7-9 | ASSQTSGRAYGNEQF
many | TRBV4-1 | ASSPRLNTEAF